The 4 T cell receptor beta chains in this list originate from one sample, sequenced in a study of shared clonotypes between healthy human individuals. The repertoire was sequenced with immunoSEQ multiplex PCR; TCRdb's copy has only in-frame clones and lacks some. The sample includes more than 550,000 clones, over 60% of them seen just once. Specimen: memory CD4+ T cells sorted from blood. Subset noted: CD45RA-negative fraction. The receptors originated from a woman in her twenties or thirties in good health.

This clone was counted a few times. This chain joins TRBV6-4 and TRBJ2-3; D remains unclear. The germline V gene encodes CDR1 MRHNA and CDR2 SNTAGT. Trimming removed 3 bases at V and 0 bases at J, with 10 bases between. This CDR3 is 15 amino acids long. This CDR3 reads CASSEYLLSTDTQYF. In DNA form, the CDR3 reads TGTGCCAGCAGTGAATATCTACTCAGCACAGATACGCAGTATTTT.

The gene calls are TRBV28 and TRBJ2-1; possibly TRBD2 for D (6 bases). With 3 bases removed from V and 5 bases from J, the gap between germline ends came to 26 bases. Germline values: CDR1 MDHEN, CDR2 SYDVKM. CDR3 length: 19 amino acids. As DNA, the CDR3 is TGTGCCAGCAGTTTCCAGCGGGTCTACCACATTGGCAAAGACAATGAGCAGTTCTTC. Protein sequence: CASSFQRVYHIGKDNEQFF.

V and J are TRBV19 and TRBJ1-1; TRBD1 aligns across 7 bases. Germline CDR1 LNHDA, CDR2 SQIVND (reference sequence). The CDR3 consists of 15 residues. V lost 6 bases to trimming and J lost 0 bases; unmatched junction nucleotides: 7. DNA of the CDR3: TGTGCCAGTAGGACGGGACAGACCATGAACACTGAAGCTTTCTTT. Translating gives CASRTGQTMNTEAFF.

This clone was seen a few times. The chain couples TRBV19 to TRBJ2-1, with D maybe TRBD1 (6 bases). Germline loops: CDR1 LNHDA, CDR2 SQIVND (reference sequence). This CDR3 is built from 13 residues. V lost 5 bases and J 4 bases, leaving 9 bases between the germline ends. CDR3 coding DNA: TGTGCCAGTAGTGGACAGTTTTACAATGAGCAGTTCTTC. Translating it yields CASSGQFYNEQFF.